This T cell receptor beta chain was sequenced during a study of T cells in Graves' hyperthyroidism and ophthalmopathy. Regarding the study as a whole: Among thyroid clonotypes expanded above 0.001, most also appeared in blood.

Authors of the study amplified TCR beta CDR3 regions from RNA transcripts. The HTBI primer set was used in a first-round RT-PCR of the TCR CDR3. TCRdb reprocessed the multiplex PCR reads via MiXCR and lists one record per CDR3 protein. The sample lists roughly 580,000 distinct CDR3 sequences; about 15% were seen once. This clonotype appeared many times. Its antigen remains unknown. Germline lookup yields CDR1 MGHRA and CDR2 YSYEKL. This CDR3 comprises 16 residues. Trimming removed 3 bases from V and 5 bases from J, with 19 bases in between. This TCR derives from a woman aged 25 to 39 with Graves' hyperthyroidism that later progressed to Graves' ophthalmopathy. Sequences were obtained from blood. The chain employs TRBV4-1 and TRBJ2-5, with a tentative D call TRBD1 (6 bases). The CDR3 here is CASSHGGTGFGETQYF. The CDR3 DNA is TGCGCCAGCAGCCATGGCGGAACAGGGTTTGGGGAGACCCAGTACTTC.